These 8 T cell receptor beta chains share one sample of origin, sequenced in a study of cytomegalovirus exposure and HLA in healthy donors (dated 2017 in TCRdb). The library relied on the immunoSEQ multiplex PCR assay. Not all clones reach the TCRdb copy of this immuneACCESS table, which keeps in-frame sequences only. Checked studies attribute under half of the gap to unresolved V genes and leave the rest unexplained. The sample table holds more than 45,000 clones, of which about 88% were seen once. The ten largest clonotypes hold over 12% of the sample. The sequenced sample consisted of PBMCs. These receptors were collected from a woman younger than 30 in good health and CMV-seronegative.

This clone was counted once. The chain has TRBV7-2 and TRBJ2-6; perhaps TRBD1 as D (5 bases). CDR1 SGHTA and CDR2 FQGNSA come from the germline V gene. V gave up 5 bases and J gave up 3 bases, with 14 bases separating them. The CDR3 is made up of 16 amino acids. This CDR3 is CASSPPGFIGANVLTF. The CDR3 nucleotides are TGTGCCAGCAGCCCCCCAGGGTTCATTGGGGCCAACGTCCTGACTTTC.

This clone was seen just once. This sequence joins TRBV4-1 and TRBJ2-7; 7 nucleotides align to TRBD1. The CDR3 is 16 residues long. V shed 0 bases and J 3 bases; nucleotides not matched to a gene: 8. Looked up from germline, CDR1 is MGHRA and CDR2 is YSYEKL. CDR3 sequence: CASSQDSGTVGYEQYF. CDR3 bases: TGCGCCAGCAGCCAAGATTCCGGGACAGTCGGCTACGAGCAGTACTTC.

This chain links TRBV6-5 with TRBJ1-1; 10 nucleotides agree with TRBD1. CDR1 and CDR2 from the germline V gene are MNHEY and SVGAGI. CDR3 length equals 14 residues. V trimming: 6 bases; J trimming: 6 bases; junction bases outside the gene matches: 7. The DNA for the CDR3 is TGTGCCAGCAGAAGGGACAGGGGTTCCCCTGAAGCTTTCTTT. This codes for CASRRDRGSPEAFF.

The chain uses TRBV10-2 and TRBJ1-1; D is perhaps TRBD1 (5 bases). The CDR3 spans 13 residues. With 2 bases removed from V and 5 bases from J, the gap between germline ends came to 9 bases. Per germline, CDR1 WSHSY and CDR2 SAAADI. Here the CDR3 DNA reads TGCGCCAGCAGTGAGGGGGCTCGGACTGAAGCTTTCTTT. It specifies CASSEGARTEAFF.

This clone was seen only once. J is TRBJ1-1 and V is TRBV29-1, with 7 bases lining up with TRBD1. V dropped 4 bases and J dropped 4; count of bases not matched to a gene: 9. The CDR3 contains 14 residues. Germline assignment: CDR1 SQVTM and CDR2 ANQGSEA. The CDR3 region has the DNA TGCAGCGTTGGACCAGGACAGGCTGGCACTGAAGCTTTCTTT. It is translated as CSVGPGQAGTEAFF.

In nucleotides, the CDR3 is TGTGCCACCAGCAGATTCACGACAGCTGTCGAGCAGTACTTC. It yields the protein CATSRFTTAVEQYF. V usage is TRBV15 and J usage is TRBJ2-7; D might be TRBD1 (5 bases). CDR3 size: 14 residues. V lost 2 bases, J lost 6 bases, and 14 bases lay in between. Germline CDR1 and CDR2: LNHNV and YYDKDF (reference sequence).

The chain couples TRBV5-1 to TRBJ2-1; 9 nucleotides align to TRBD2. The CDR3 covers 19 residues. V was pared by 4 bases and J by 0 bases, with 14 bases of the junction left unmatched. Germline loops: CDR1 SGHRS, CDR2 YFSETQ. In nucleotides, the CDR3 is TGCGCCAGCAGCCTGGGACTTCGGCCTAGCGGGATCTCCTACAATGAGCAGTTCTTC. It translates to CASSLGLRPSGISYNEQFF.

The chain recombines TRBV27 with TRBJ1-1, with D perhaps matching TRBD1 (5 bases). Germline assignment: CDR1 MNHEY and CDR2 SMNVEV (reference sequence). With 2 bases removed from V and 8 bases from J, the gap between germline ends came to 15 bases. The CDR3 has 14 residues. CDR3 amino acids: CASSLTGGIPEAFF. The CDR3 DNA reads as TGTGCCAGCAGTTTAACAGGCGGGATCCCCGAAGCTTTCTTT.